The entry that follows covers one T cell receptor (beta chain) sequence. Antigen specificity is unknown. This may come from a read error, since a much larger clone is one base off. The record originates from a study of post-analysis software for immune sequencing data. Whole-study findings and limits: Normalized Chao1 diversity in multiple sclerosis patients fell significantly below that of controls. Samples sharing a preparation batch grouped tightly together when assessed by F measure. Patients had higher frequencies than controls of about five TRBV segments, including TRBV5-6, TRBV5-1 and TRBV20-1.

Sequencing libraries made from TCR beta cDNA carried unique molecular identifiers. When roughly 1 to 10 million T cells were used, they gave some 520,000 cDNA molecules. TCRdb called the PCR reads again in MiXCR, with one record for every CDR3 protein. The data show about 170,000 distinct CDR3 sequences, over 25% seen once. Looked up from germline, CDR1 is SGDLS and CDR2 is YYNGEE. The CDR3 has 15 residues. Material for sequencing was blood. The clonotype comes from a girl aged 10-17 years with multiple sclerosis. The chain joins TRBV9 to TRBJ2-5, with no clear D. With the DNA end fitting TRBJ2-1 better, the J assignment may be wrong. As DNA, the CDR3 is TGTGCCAGCAGCGTAGGGCCCAGAACCCAAGAGACCCAGTTCTTC. Translation: CASSVGPRTQETQFF.